This is a list of T cell receptor beta chains from one sample in a study of blood T cell repertoires in COVID-19. The repertoire was sequenced with immunoSEQ multiplex PCR; TCRdb's copy has only in-frame clones and lacks some. The sample includes hundreds of thousands of clones, about 90% of them seen just once. Source material: PBMCs or T cells enriched from blood (not recorded which). Source of these receptors: a woman aged 25 to 39 who had recovered from COVID-19. Both conserved end residues are trimmed from each CDR3.

10 TRBJ2-5 TRBV11-2 ASSLDSRTQY
14 TRBJ2-5 TRBV11-2 ASSLGGQGPQETQY
15 TRBJ1-3 TRBV9 ASSPGVPEVSGNTIY
13 TRBJ1-3 TRBV19 ASSIGGSSGNTIY
14 TRBJ2-3 TRBV15 ATSRAQVASTDTQY
12 TRBJ2-7 TRBV28 ASSLRRGFYEQY
12 TRBJ1-2 TRBV25-1 ASSEPGTGYGYT
12 TRBJ2-7 TRBV15 ATSQGDISYEQY
12 TRBJ1-2 TRBV5-4 ASSVDRGYYGYT
14 TRBJ2-5 TRBV6-5 ASSYSSRGVKETQY
9 TRBJ2-5 TRBV20-1 SARDPETQY
16 TRBJ2-1 TRBV9 ASSASGGAVFQNNEQF
12 TRBJ2-7 TRBV13 ASSSDSVSYEQY
14 TRBJ1-5 TRBV28 ASSDGQGGGNQPQH
11 TRBJ2-7 TRBV6-5 AITTGTFYEQY
13 TRBJ1-1 TRBV21-1 ASSGFEHRNTEAF
14 TRBJ2-7 TRBV3-1/TRBV3-2 ASSPIPRGKAYEQY
11 TRBJ2-7 TRBV5-6 ASSGTGGYEQY
12 TRBJ2-7 TRBV19 ASMRTGSSYEQY
14 TRBJ1-1 TRBV29-1 SVEDAGRGRNTEAF
12 TRBJ1-2 TRBV6-5 ASSNTPGVYGYT
13 TRBJ2-3 TRBV9 ASTHRGHTTDTQY
12 TRBJ2-2 TRBV6-5 ATRGQTNTGELF
9 TRBJ1-1 TRBV5-3 ARSFRTEAF
15 TRBJ2-5 TRBV7-9 ASSSGPGQTRGETQY
14 TRBJ1-6 TRBV5-1 ASSWSTGQTNSPLH
12 TRBJ1-1 TRBV10-3 AISGTGSGTEAF
13 TRBJ2-5 TRBV5-4 ASSVIRGQRETQY